A single sample gave rise to the 27 T cell receptor beta chains below, sequenced in a study of blood T cells in healthy people across ages (dated by TCRdb to the mid-2010s). The library was built by means of 5' RACE. Data came from an Illumina HiSeq 2500. The second PCR ran for roughly 6 to 11 cycles and used a J-beta primer mix along with a sample-barcoded 5' primer. Using fastp trimming at Q25 and MiXCR clonotype assembly, TCRdb reanalyzed the public sequencing data and kept in-frame beta chains. Every CDR3 protein is listed once, alongside the most common genes and DNA of its rows. The sample records 790,000 or so distinct CDR3 sequences, around 45% of which are singletons. The ten largest clones take up roughly 20% of the sample. What was sequenced was blood. The receptors were gathered from a man older than 75 in good health.

This chain connects TRBV4-3 to TRBJ2-5; 7 nucleotides match TRBD1. The length of the CDR3 is 16 residues. In germline, CDR1 is LGHNA, CDR2 YSLEER. The V gene end was trimmed by 0 bases and the J gene end by 2 bases; junction bases not matched to a gene: 6. The CDR3 DNA is TGCGCCAGCAGCCAAGATGCGAGACAGGGACAAGAGACCCAGTACTTC. It specifies CASSQDARQGQETQYF.

The chain links TRBV25-1 to TRBJ2-1; 9 bases agree with TRBD2. V dropped 3 bases and J dropped 4; count of bases not matched to a gene: 7. There are 16 residues in the CDR3. Germline-derived CDR1 and CDR2 are MGHDK and SYGVNS. CDR3 sequence reads: CASSEFSGRYYNEQFF. CDR3 sequence (DNA): TGTGCCAGCAGTGAGTTTAGCGGGAGATATTACAATGAGCAGTTCTTC.

The rearrangement joins TRBV5-1 to TRBJ2-4; the D gene could be TRBD1 or TRBD2 (5 bases each). Germline-derived CDR1 and CDR2 are SGHRS and YFSETQ. The CDR3 is made up of 14 amino acids. Trimming removed 0 bases at V and 8 bases at J, with 12 bases between. DNA for the CDR3: TGCGCCAGCAGCTTGGGGGACCTGGGGGACATTCAGTACTTC. The encoded protein is CASSLGDLGDIQYF. The full variable domain, completed using reference TRBV5-1 and TRBJ2-4, is KAGVTQTPRYLIKTRGQQVTLSCSPISGHRSVSWYQQTPGQGLQFLFEYFSETQRNKGNFPGRFSGRQFSNSRSEMNVSTLELGDSALYLCASSLGDLGDIQYFGAGTRLSVL.

Regarding this clonotype: A read error is possible here, since a much larger clone lies one base away. The genes are TRBV7-2 and TRBJ2-7; a weak D match, TRBD1 (5 bases). Per germline, CDR1 SGHTA and CDR2 FQGNSA. This CDR3 comprises 14 residues. CDR3 residues: CASGLVDQGGEQYF. CDR3 bases: TGTGCCAGCGGCTTAGTCGATCAGGGCGGCGAGCAGTACTTC.

The chain carries TRBV6-1 and TRBJ2-1; 8 bases agree with TRBD2. This CDR3 region has 14 residues. CDR1 and CDR2 from the germline V gene are MNHNS and SASEGT. The V gene end was trimmed by 6 bases and the J gene end by 5 bases; junction bases not matched to a gene: 6. Here the CDR3 DNA reads TGTGCCAGCAGCGTAGCGGGGATTAACAATGAGCAGTTCTTC. Its translation: CASSVAGINNEQFF.

J is TRBJ2-1 and V is TRBV10-2; 7 bases fit TRBD1. V lost 4 bases and J lost 9; bases outside the gene matches: 0. The CDR3 loop spans 11 amino acids. CDR1 WSHSY and CDR2 SAAADI come from the germline V gene. Written as DNA, the CDR3 is TGCGCCAGCAGTGGGGACAGTGAGCAGTTCTTC. Amino acids: CASSGDSEQFF.

This clonotype appeared a few times. Just one base apart from a much larger clone, this may be a read error. The CDR3 coding sequence is TGTGCCAGCAGAGGATACACCGGCAACGAGCAGTACTTC. As protein: CASRGYTGNEQYF. V usage is TRBV2 and J usage is TRBJ2-7; D is unclear. The CDR3 covers 13 residues. Looked up from germline, CDR1 is SNHLY and CDR2 is FYNNEI. Trimming shortened V by 6 bases and J by 5 bases, and 14 bases separated the two germline ends.

The genes are TRBV3-1 and TRBJ2-3, with 8 bases that match TRBD2. CDR1 and CDR2 (germline): LGHDT, YNNKEL (reference sequence). V dropped 2 bases and J dropped 5; count of bases not matched to a gene: 9. The CDR3 is 16 amino acids. CDR3 region: CASSQPYAGGGDTQYF. The CDR3 coding sequence is TGTGCCAGCAGCCAACCTTATGCGGGGGGCGGAGATACGCAGTATTTT.

CDR3 sequence: CASSTPSTDTQYF. DNA for the CDR3: TGTGCCAGCAGTACGCCTAGCACAGATACGCAGTATTTT. The rearrangement joins TRBV28 to TRBJ2-3; the D is unclear. V lost 5 bases and J lost 0, with 6 bases in between. The length of the CDR3 is 13 residues. Germline V CDR1 and CDR2: MDHEN, SYDVKM.

This clonotype was detected only a few times. The J gene is TRBJ2-5, the V gene TRBV9, with D possibly TRBD1 on 6 matching bases. The assigned J gene may be wrong: the sequence end matches TRBJ2-7 better. This CDR3 is built from 15 residues. Looked up from germline, CDR1 is SGDLS and CDR2 is YYNGEE. CDR3 region: CASSVGGQHYVEQYF. The CDR3 DNA sequence: TGTGCCAGCAGCGTAGGTGGACAGCACTACGTCGAGCAGTACTTC.

This sequence joins TRBV10-3 and TRBJ2-5; D uncertain. Trimming cost V 2 bases and J 1 base, with 5 bases left between them. CDR1 is ENHRY, CDR2 SYGVKD, per germline. This CDR3 comprises 13 residues. CDR3 residues: CAISEAVQETQYF. The CDR3 DNA sequence: TGTGCCATCAGTGAGGCAGTCCAAGAGACCCAGTACTTC.

The genes are TRBV5-6 and TRBJ2-1; 7 positions agree with TRBD2. From germline, CDR1 is SGHDT and CDR2 YYEEEE. V shed 4 bases and J 7 bases; nucleotides not matched to a gene: 14. The CDR3 has 16 residues. DNA for the CDR3: TGTGCCAGCAGCCGCAGGGTTGGAGCGGGACCGAATGAGCAGTTCTTC. Translating it yields CASSRRVGAGPNEQFF. The full variable domain, with the rest looked up from reference TRBV5-6 and TRBJ2-1, is DAGVTQSPTHLIKTRGQQVTLRCSPKSGHDTVSWYQQALGQGPQFIFQYYEEEERQRGNFPDRFSGHQFPNYSSELNVNALLLGDSALYLCASSRRVGAGPNEQFFGPGTRLTVL.

This clonotype was found many times. The chain recombines TRBV12-3 or TRBV12-4 with TRBJ1-1; TRBD1 matches 7 bases. V shed 2 bases, J shed 2 bases, and the junction held 8 bases outside the gene matches. CDR3 length: 16 amino acids. CDR3 nucleotides: TGTGCCAGCAGTTTATGGGCGGGACAGATCAACACTGAAGCTTTCTTT. Its protein is CASSLWAGQINTEAFF.

The chain uses TRBV12-3 or TRBV12-4 and TRBJ2-7; 10 nucleotides agree with TRBD2. The V segment lost 10 bases and the J segment 4 bases; nucleotides outside the gene matches: 10. The CDR3 totals 14 residues. In DNA, the CDR3 is TGTGCCACTCGGTTAGCGGGAGGTAGTTACGAGCAGTACTTC. Protein: CATRLAGGSYEQYF.

There are many counts of this clonotype. The rearrangement uses TRBV27 and TRBJ2-7, with 11 bases that match TRBD2. V shed 2 bases, J shed 2 bases, and the junction held 2 bases outside the gene matches. Germline V gene lookup returns CDR1 MNHEY and CDR2 SMNVEV (reference sequence). The CDR3 is 15 amino acids. The CDR3: CASSLNSGRAYEQYF. In nucleotides, the CDR3 is TGTGCCAGCAGTTTAAATAGCGGGAGGGCCTACGAGCAGTACTTC.

This clonotype has only a few counts. This chain connects TRBV14 to TRBJ2-3; no firm D call. Trimming left V 1 base short and J 2 bases short, with 10 bases between. This CDR3 region has 15 residues. CDR1 is SGHDN, CDR2 FVKESK, per germline. The CDR3 sequence is CASSQGRTTTDTQYF. The CDR3 region has the DNA TGTGCCAGCAGCCAAGGCAGGACCACCACAGATACGCAGTATTTT.

The chain combines TRBV5-1 with TRBJ1-1; TRBD1 might be the D (6 bases). The CDR3 has 15 amino acids. V was shortened by 4 bases and J by 4 bases, with 17 bases between the two germline ends. Germline V gene lookup returns CDR1 SGHRS and CDR2 YFSETQ. The CDR3: CASSLEQGGVTEAFF. Written as DNA, the CDR3 is TGCGCCAGCAGCCTAGAACAGGGAGGCGTCACTGAAGCTTTCTTT.

The chain uses TRBV6-5 and TRBJ2-5; the D call may be TRBD1 or TRBD2 (5 bases each). Between the trimmed V and J ends, which lost 2 bases and 0 bases, there was a span of 13 bases. In germline, CDR1 is MNHEY, CDR2 SVGAGI. The length of the CDR3 is 16 residues. The CDR3 region is CASSYRGTVYQETQYF. The CDR3 bases are TGTGCCAGCAGTTACCGTGGGACCGTGTACCAAGAGACCCAGTACTTC.

On this clonotype itself: A junction end diverges from the germline sequence, so it may reflect a read error. The chain couples TRBV5-1 to TRBJ2-1; D is ambiguous. Looked up from germline, CDR1 is SGHRS and CDR2 is YFSETQ. The CDR3 runs 13 residues. CDR3: CGSSLDNVPEQFF. The CDR3 region has the DNA TGCGGCAGCAGCTTGGATAACGTCCCTGAGCAGTTCTTC.

There are a few counts of this clonotype. This rearrangement joins TRBV5-6 to TRBJ1-2, with 8 bases aligning to TRBD1. After removal of 4 bases from V and 4 bases from J, the junction contained 9 bases not matched to a gene. The germline V gene encodes CDR1 SGHDT and CDR2 YYEEEE. The CDR3 is 15 amino acids. The CDR3 bases are TGTGCCAGCAGCCATCGCAGGGGGCAAGGCTATGGCTACACCTTC. Its protein is CASSHRRGQGYGYTF.

The J gene is TRBJ2-5, the V gene TRBV28, with TRBD1 matching 10 bases. From germline, CDR1 is MDHEN and CDR2 SYDVKM. The V segment lost 7 bases and the J segment 4 bases; nucleotides outside the gene matches: 12. This CDR3 has 16 residues. The CDR3 sequence is CASTVETGGLRETQYF. DNA of the CDR3: TGTGCCAGCACCGTCGAGACAGGGGGCCTGAGAGAGACCCAGTACTTC.

In DNA, the CDR3 is TGTGCCAGCAGCCAAGATTTACGATCCTACGAGCAGTACTTC. Translating it yields CASSQDLRSYEQYF. The chain links TRBV4-2 to TRBJ2-7; D is unresolved. The CDR3 length is 14 residues. In germline, CDR1 is LGHNA, CDR2 YNFKEQ. V lost 0 bases and J lost 1, with 7 bases in between.

In this sample, this clonotype turned up a few times. Relative to the germline gene, one junction end is altered; a read error may explain this. The chain employs TRBV7-2 and TRBJ2-1; D is undetermined. CDR1 is SGHTA, CDR2 FQGNSA, per germline. CDR3 size: 14 residues. CDR3 bases: TGTGCCAGCAGCCCCTATACCTCCTCCAATGAGCAGTTCTTC. Residues: CASSPYTSSNEQFF.

At least ten counts were recorded for this clonotype. The chain uses TRBV4-2 and TRBJ2-7, with 7 bases identical to TRBD2. Germline CDR1 is LGHNA and CDR2 is YNFKEQ. There are 12 residues in the CDR3. Trimming cost V 4 bases and J 4 bases; bases outside gene matches: 1. CDR3 protein: CASSRTRYEQYF. In nucleotides, the CDR3 is TGTGCCAGCAGCCGGACTAGATACGAGCAGTACTTC.

This chain connects TRBV9 to TRBJ2-1, with D perhaps matching TRBD1 or TRBD2 (6 bases each). Trimming stripped 0 bases from V and 1 base from J, with 20 bases between. Germline V gene lookup returns CDR1 SGDLS and CDR2 YYNGEE. CDR3 size: 19 residues. The CDR3 loop reads CASSVGWGWGRGSYNEQFF. The CDR3 nucleotides are TGTGCCAGCAGCGTAGGGTGGGGATGGGGGCGGGGATCCTACAATGAGCAGTTCTTC.

This clonotype showed up just a few times. This clone may be a read error of a much larger clone one base away. CDR3 residues: CSARDAGGSYNEQYF. The DNA for the CDR3 is TGCAGTGCTAGAGATGCGGGCGGCTCCTACAATGAGCAGTACTTC. This chain connects TRBV20-1 to TRBJ2-1; a weak D match, TRBD2 (5 bases). The J call may not be correct, given that the DNA end is closer to TRBJ2-7. In germline, CDR1 is DFQATT, CDR2 SNEGSKA (reference sequence). The CDR3 spans 15 residues.

This clonotype was counted between two and nine times. The chain is built from TRBV7-2 and TRBJ2-7, with 10 bases identical to TRBD2. The CDR3 spans 15 residues. Germline CDR1 reads SGHTA; CDR2 reads FQGNSA. The V gene end was trimmed by 5 bases and the J gene end by 5 bases; junction bases not matched to a gene: 9. The CDR3 DNA is TGTGCCAGCAGCCCTCTAGCGGGAGTTAGGAACGAGCAGTACTTC. This sequence encodes CASSPLAGVRNEQYF.